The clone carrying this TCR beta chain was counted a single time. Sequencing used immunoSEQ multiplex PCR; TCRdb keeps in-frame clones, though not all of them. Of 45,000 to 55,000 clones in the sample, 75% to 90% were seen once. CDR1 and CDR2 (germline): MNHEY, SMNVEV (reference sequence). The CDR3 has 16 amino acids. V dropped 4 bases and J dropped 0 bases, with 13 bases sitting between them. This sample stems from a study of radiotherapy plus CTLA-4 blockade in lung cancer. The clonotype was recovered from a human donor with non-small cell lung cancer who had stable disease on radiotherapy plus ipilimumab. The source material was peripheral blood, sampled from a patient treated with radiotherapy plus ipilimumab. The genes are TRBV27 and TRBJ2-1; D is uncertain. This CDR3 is CASSSPRYRSYNEQFF. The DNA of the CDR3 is TGTGCCAGCAGTTCCCCCCGGTACCGCTCCTACAATGAGCAGTTCTTC.